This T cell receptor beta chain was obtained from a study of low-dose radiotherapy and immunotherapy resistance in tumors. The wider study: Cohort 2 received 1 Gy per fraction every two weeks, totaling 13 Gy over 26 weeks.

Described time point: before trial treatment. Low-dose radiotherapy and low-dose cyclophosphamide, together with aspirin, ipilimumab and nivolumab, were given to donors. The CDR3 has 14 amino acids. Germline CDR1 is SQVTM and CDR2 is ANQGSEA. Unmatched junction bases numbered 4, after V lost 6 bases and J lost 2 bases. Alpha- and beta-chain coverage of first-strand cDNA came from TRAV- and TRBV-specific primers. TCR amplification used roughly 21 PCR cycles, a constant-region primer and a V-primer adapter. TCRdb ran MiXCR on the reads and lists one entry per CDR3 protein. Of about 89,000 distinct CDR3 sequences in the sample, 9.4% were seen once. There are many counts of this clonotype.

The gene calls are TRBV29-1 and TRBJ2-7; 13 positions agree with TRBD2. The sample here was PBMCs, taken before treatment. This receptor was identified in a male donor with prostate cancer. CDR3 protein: CSVRTSGSTYEQYF. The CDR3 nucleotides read TGCAGCGTGAGGACTAGCGGGAGTACCTACGAGCAGTACTTC.